This TCR beta chain is from a study of shared clonotypes between healthy human individuals. Germline loops: CDR1 SGHAT, CDR2 FQNNGV. The CDR3 loop spans 13 amino acids. The ends lost 4 bases at V and 4 bases at J; junction bases unmatched: 3. Produced via immunoSEQ multiplex PCR; TCRdb's table is partial and in-frame only. The table has approximately 350,000 clones, just over 95% seen once. As to this clone: The sample holds other DNA sequences that translate to the same CDR3.

This TCR was sampled from a man aged 30 to 45 in good health. The chain links TRBV11-2 to TRBJ1-2, with 7 bases that match TRBD1. Material: memory CD8+ T cells sorted from blood. Subset indicated: CD45RO+ cells pooled with CCR7-negative TemRA cells. The CDR3 DNA follows: TGTGCCAGCAGCTCTACAGGGGTCTATGGCTACACCTTC. This codes for CASSSTGVYGYTF.